These T cell receptor beta chains were read from a single sample in a study of blood T cell repertoires in COVID-19. Using immunoSEQ multiplex PCR, the repertoire was profiled, and TCRdb retains in-frame clones only, with some absent. The profile shows 200,000 to 300,000 clones, 70% to 85% of them singletons. The material sequenced was peripheral blood. The receptors were gathered from a woman aged 80 or older with acute or convalescent COVID-19. Each CDR3 is given with its conserved first and last residue. D genes are given only for firm matches. A row's size may be missing; if present it is once, few, many or a size class.

j_call,clone_size,v_call,d_call,cdr3_aa,cdr3_nt
TRBJ1-2,.,TRBV2,.,CASSERQDYGYTF,TGTGCCAGCAGTGAAAGGCAGGACTATGGCTACACCTTC
TRBJ1-6,few,TRBV28,TRBD1,CASSSTDRGYNSPLHF,TGTGCCAGCAGTTCAACGGACAGGGGATATAATTCACCCCTCCACTTT
TRBJ2-1,.,TRBV6-1,.,CASSEARVGKSYEQFF,TGTGCCAGCAGTGAAGCGCGGGTAGGGAAAAGCTATGAGCAGTTCTTC
TRBJ1-5,.,TRBV6-5,.,CASQVGTGKDQPQHF,TGTGCCAGCCAAGTGGGTACGGGAAAGGATCAGCCCCAGCATTTT
TRBJ2-7,.,TRBV29-1,.,CSVASPYEQYF,TGCAGCGTTGCCTCCCCCTACGAGCAGTACTTC
TRBJ2-4,once,TRBV2,.,CASSVGGAVNIQYF,TGTGCCAGCAGTGTGGGGGGGGCCGTAAACATTCAGTACTTC
TRBJ1-2,.,TRBV9,TRBD1,CASSVGQGESGYTF,TGTGCCAGCAGCGTAGGTCAGGGGGAAAGCGGCTACACCTTC
TRBJ2-5,.,TRBV28,.,CASGGLGTQYF,TGTGCCAGCGGGGGCCTAGGGACCCAGTACTTC
TRBJ1-1,.,TRBV10-3,TRBD1,CAISESRQGADTEAFF,TGTGCCATCAGTGAGTCGAGACAGGGGGCCGATACTGAAGCTTTCTTT
TRBJ2-1,.,TRBV2,TRBD2,CASSELAGNYNEQFF,TGTGCCAGCAGTGAGCTAGCGGGGAACTACAATGAGCAGTTCTTC
TRBJ1-1,.,TRBV5-6,.,CASSFPGLQNTEAFF,TGTGCCAGCAGCTTCCCGGGACTCCAGAACACTGAAGCTTTCTTT
TRBJ1-5,.,TRBV18,.,CASSQQDSNQPQHF,TGTGCCAGCTCACAACAGGACAGCAATCAGCCCCAGCATTTT
TRBJ1-6,few,TRBV6-5,.,CASSYSTGLNNSPLHF,TGTGCCAGCAGTTACTCCACGGGACTCAATAATTCACCCCTCCACTTT
TRBJ1-1,few,TRBV28,.,CAALRQENTEAFF,TGCGCAGCTTTAAGGCAGGAGAACACTGAAGCTTTCTTT
TRBJ2-7,.,TRBV6-1,.,CASSEDIRTYEQYF,TGTGCCAGCAGTGAAGACATTCGTACCTACGAGCAGTACTTC
TRBJ2-1,.,TRBV7-2,TRBD1,CASSLAEGAAYNEQFF,TGTGCCAGCAGCTTAGCAGAGGGGGCGGCCTACAATGAGCAGTTCTTC
TRBJ2-7,few,TRBV5-1,.,CASSRREHYEQYF,TGCGCCAGCAGCCGGCGGGAACACTACGAGCAGTACTTC
TRBJ2-5,once,TRBV5-1,TRBD1,CASTLSPGGPRETQYF,TGCGCCAGTACCTTAAGTCCAGGGGGCCCTAGGGAGACCCAGTACTTC
TRBJ1-5,few,TRBV18,TRBD1,CASSQGQGSQPQHF,TGTGCCAGCTCACAAGGACAGGGGAGTCAGCCCCAGCATTTT
TRBJ2-1,.,TRBV28,TRBD1,CASPPSGTGPYNEQFF,TGTGCCAGTCCTCCATCCGGGACAGGTCCCTACAATGAGCAGTTCTTC
TRBJ1-2,once,TRBV30,TRBD1,CAFSTGSGYTF,TGTGCCTTTTCGACAGGGTCTGGCTACACCTTC
TRBJ1-4,.,TRBV15,TRBD1,CATSRVRQGRNEKLFF,TGTGCCACCAGCAGAGTGCGACAGGGGCGGAATGAAAAACTGTTTTTT
TRBJ1-4,.,TRBV4-1,.,CASSQPGLRKLFF,TGCGCCAGCAGCCAACCAGGCTTAAGGAAACTGTTTTTT
TRBJ1-6,.,TRBV3-1/TRBV3-2,.,CASSQDHSRGRTSNNSPLHF,TGTGCCAGCAGCCAAGATCACAGTAGGGGTCGCACGTCTAATAATTCACCCCTCCACTTT
TRBJ1-6,.,TRBV7-9,TRBD1,CASSSPGTGGSYNSPLHF,TGTGCCAGCAGCTCCCCCGGGACAGGGGGCTCCTATAATTCACCCCTCCACTTT
TRBJ2-1,.,TRBV9,TRBD2,CANSVEAGGPQDNEQFF,TGTGCCAACAGCGTTGAGGCGGGGGGGCCTCAGGACAATGAGCAGTTCTTC
TRBJ1-5,.,TRBV28,.,CASSPPGGMGQPQHF,TGTGCCAGCAGCCCTCCAGGAGGGATGGGTCAGCCCCAGCATTTT
TRBJ1-5,.,TRBV9,.,CASSVGGPFQPQHF,TGTGCCAGCAGCGTGGGGGGGCCATTTCAGCCCCAGCATTTT
TRBJ2-2,.,TRBV3-1/TRBV3-2,TRBD1,CASSQAIFRDRGRWGSTGELFF,TGTGCCAGCAGCCAAGCGATCTTCCGGGACAGGGGACGGTGGGGTAGTACCGGGGAGCTGTTTTTT
TRBJ1-5,few,TRBV30,TRBD1,CAWRDGTGGQPQHF,TGTGCCTGGAGGGACGGGACAGGGGGTCAGCCCCAGCATTTT
TRBJ2-3,.,TRBV7-7,TRBD2,CASSPGLAGGPPDTQYF,TGTGCTAGCAGCCCTGGACTAGCGGGGGGGCCCCCAGATACGCAGTATTTT
TRBJ2-5,.,TRBV5-5,.,CASSLGPGLGGETQYF,TGTGCCAGCAGCTTGGGCCCCGGACTAGGGGGAGAGACCCAGTACTTC
TRBJ1-1,.,TRBV5-1,TRBD1,CASSLSPGQGLNEAFF,TGCGCCAGCAGCTTGTCCCCGGGACAGGGCCTTAATGAAGCTTTCTTT
TRBJ1-4,.,TRBV11-2,.,CASGMPAGSTNEKLFF,TGTGCCAGCGGGATGCCGGCGGGGTCCACTAATGAAAAACTGTTTTTT
TRBJ2-2,.,TRBV30,.,CAWSAGEKNTGELFF,TGTGCCTGGAGTGCCGGGGAGAAGAACACCGGGGAGCTGTTTTTT
TRBJ1-1,few,TRBV4-1,TRBD1,CASSPQGVNTEAFF,TGCGCCAGCAGCCCCCAGGGGGTGAACACTGAAGCTTTCTTT
TRBJ1-5,once,TRBV28,.,CASSSGGNQPQHF,TGTGCCAGCAGTTCGGGGGGCAATCAGCCCCAGCATTTT
TRBJ2-7,.,TRBV5-4,TRBD2,CASSLAGAGTRHEQYF,TGTGCCAGCAGCTTGGCCGGGGCAGGGACTAGGCACGAGCAGTACTTC
TRBJ1-1,.,TRBV10-3,TRBD1,CAITQKTGQGNTEAFF,TGTGCCATCACCCAAAAGACCGGACAGGGGAACACTGAAGCTTTCTTT
TRBJ1-2,.,TRBV6-2/TRBV6-3,TRBD1,CASSYSRDRVYPNYGYTF,TGTGCCAGCAGTTACTCGAGGGACAGGGTCTATCCTAACTATGGCTACACCTTC
TRBJ2-2,.,TRBV2,TRBD2,CASTTRGGTGELFF,TGTGCCAGCACCACCCGGGGGGGGACCGGGGAGCTGTTTTTT
TRBJ1-6,.,TRBV28,TRBD1,CASSSSDRVNSPLHF,TGTGCCAGCAGTTCCTCGGACAGGGTGAATTCACCCCTCCACTTT